This T cell receptor beta chain was identified during a study of blood T cells in healthy people across ages. The wider study: With template switching, about one barcoded beta molecule was captured per two T cells. Study-wide points: One million T cells yielded diversity estimates that were considered underestimates.

The CDR3 is 13 residues long. The V gene's germline CDR1 is MNHEY and CDR2 SVGAGI. J was trimmed by 2 bases and V by 9 bases; bases with no gene match: 6. Comment on this clonotype: The antigen remains undetermined.

Then a second PCR, running about 7 to 11 cycles, was carried out with a sample-barcoded 5' primer and a J-beta primer mix. Per sample, CDR3-containing paired-end reads numbered at least 2.5 million. MiXCR, applied by TCRdb to the 5' RACE reads, yields one record per CDR3 protein. Here the sample spans over 950,000 distinct CDR3 sequences, just over 50% being singletons. The gene calls are TRBV6-5 and TRBJ2-5; 7 bases align to TRBD2. The specimen sequenced was blood. This clonotype originated in a woman aged 55-69 years in good health. The CDR3 is CASRDYPQETQYF. The CDR3 bases are TGTGCCAGTCGGGACTACCCACAAGAGACCCAGTACTTC.